This TCR beta chain was recorded in a study of T cell repertoires in cytomegalovirus infection. Study details: It was the public TCR beta signatures that indicated both CMV infection and matching HLA type. Study results and caveats: HLA-C-restricted TCR beta clonotypes specific for CMV led the ex vivo response.

TCRdb reprocessed the reads with MiXCR, giving one entry per CDR3 protein. The table records 360,000 or so distinct CDR3 sequences, roughly a third of them present only once. This CDR3 is 15 amino acids long. Trimming removed 3 bases from V and 0 bases from J; junction bases left unmatched: 5. Germline-derived CDR1 and CDR2 are SGHVS and FQNEAQ. For this clonotype: No antigen is known for it.

The TCR sequence derives from a human donor in good health (CMV status not recorded). Some clones in this sample may be carry-over from other donors' samples. The genes are TRBV7-8 and TRBJ2-7; 7 bases fit TRBD2. The specimen comprised cultured PBMCs, sampled from culture after CMV antigen stimulation. The CDR3 region is CASSFPSGNSYEQYF. The CDR3, as DNA: TGTGCCAGCAGCTTCCCGAGCGGGAACTCCTACGAGCAGTACTTC. The whole variable domain, filled in from reference TRBV7-8 and TRBJ2-7, reads GAGVSQSPRYKVAKRGQDVALRCDPISGHVSLFWYQQALGQGPEFLTYFQNEAQLDKSGLPSDRFFAERPEGSVSTLKIQRTQQEDSAVYLCASSFPSGNSYEQYFGPGTRLTVT.